The 20 T cell receptor beta chains below come from one sample, sequenced in a study of T cells in Graves' hyperthyroidism and ophthalmopathy. Template material for amplifying TCR beta CDR3 regions consisted of RNA transcripts. In the first-round RT-PCR of the TCR CDR3, the HTBI primer set was used. MiXCR, run by TCRdb on the multiplex PCR reads, gives a single entry per CDR3 protein. The table has about 300,000 distinct CDR3 sequences, less than 30% seen once. Sequencing input: blood. These receptor sequences come from a man aged 40-49 years with Graves' hyperthyroidism that later progressed to Graves' ophthalmopathy.

In this sample, this clonotype turned up many times. The chain combines TRBV5-5 with TRBJ2-7; D gene ambiguous. Germline CDR1 and CDR2: SGHKS and YYEKEE (reference sequence). The CDR3 consists of 11 residues. Trimming removed 4 bases from V and 4 bases from J, with 6 bases in between. Here the CDR3 DNA reads TGTGCCAGCAGCCGCGAGTACGAGCAGTACTTC. It is translated as CASSREYEQYF.

This clonotype has ten or more counts. This chain joins TRBV6-5 and TRBJ2-7; 8 bases align to TRBD2. The germline V gene encodes CDR1 MNHEY and CDR2 SVGAGI. This CDR3 has 12 residues. J lost 6 bases, V lost 8 bases, and 6 bases had no gene match. This chain's CDR3 is CASGQREFEQYF. CDR3 DNA sequence: TGTGCCAGCGGCCAGCGGGAGTTCGAGCAGTACTTC.

This clonotype occurred many times. V and J are TRBV6-5 and TRBJ2-7, with 10 positions matching TRBD1. Trimming at V came to 4 bases and at J to 2 bases, leaving 2 bases not matched to a gene. The germline gives CDR1 MNHEY, CDR2 SVGAGI. This CDR3 comprises 14 residues. CDR3 sequence: CASSSDRGPYEQYF. In nucleotides, the CDR3 is TGTGCCAGCAGTTCCGACAGGGGGCCCTACGAGCAGTACTTC.

This clonotype was detected many times. The chain employs TRBV29-1 and TRBJ2-5, with TRBD1 identical over 9 bases. Germline assignment: CDR1 SQVTM and CDR2 ANQGSEA. The J segment lost 4 bases and the V segment lost 6 bases, leaving 0 bases of the junction unmatched. This CDR3 contains 11 residues. The DNA of the CDR3 is TGCAGCGTGGGACAGGGAGAGACCCAGTACTTC. It encodes CSVGQGETQYF.

This clonotype was recorded at least ten times. The CDR3 DNA is TGTGCTAGTGGTTTTGATAGGCTGTTAGCGGGAGTTCGGGGGGAGCTGTTTTTT. It encodes CASGFDRLLAGVRGELFF. The chain uses TRBV12-5 and TRBJ2-2, with 9 bases lining up with TRBD2. The CDR3 is 18 residues long. Per the germline V gene, CDR1 is LGHNT and CDR2 is FRNRAP. V lost 3 bases to trimming and J lost 8 bases; unmatched junction nucleotides: 16. The variable domain in full, with the rest retrieved from reference TRBV12-5 and TRBJ2-2, is DARVTQTPRHKVTEMGQEVTMRCQPILGHNTVFWYRQTMMQGLELLAYFRNRAPLDDSGMPKDRFSAEMPDATLATLKIQPSEPRDSAVYFCASGFDRLLAGVRGELFFGEGSRLTVL.

The J gene is TRBJ1-5, the V gene TRBV12-3 or TRBV12-4, with 7 bases aligning to TRBD1. The length of the CDR3 is 14 residues. V gave up 4 bases and J gave up 6 bases; unmatched junction bases: 6. This chain's CDR3 is CASSSTGNGQPQHF. The CDR3 bases are TGTGCCAGCAGTTCGACAGGGAATGGTCAGCCCCAGCATTTT.

This clonotype was detected many times. The CDR3 is CASSLLVQGGVTGELFF. CDR3 sequence (DNA): TGTGCCAGCAGCTTACTCGTACAGGGGGGAGTCACCGGGGAGCTGTTTTTT. This chain uses TRBV7-3 with TRBJ2-2; 8 positions agree with TRBD1. In germline, CDR1 is SGHTA, CDR2 FQGTGA. Unmatched junction bases numbered 9, after V lost 2 bases and J lost 4 bases. CDR3 size: 17 residues.

The chain joins TRBV4-1 to TRBJ1-1; TRBD1 is a possible D gene (5 bases). CDR1 and CDR2 (germline): MGHRA, YSYEKL. Trimming pared 3 bases from V and 3 bases from J, leaving 20 bases between. The CDR3 is 17 residues long. CDR3 loop: CASSQGPPRGLDTEAFF. CDR3 DNA sequence: TGCGCCAGCAGCCAGGGACCACCGCGAGGGCTGGACACTGAAGCTTTCTTT.

There are many counts of this clonotype. The CDR3: CASSPGGLAGVGYEQYF. The CDR3 DNA reads TGTGCCAGCAGCCCGGGGGGACTAGCGGGAGTTGGGTACGAGCAGTACTTC. V and J are TRBV6-1 and TRBJ2-7, with 14 bases identical to TRBD2. The V gene end was trimmed by 6 bases and the J gene end by 4 bases; junction bases not matched to a gene: 11. This CDR3 region has 17 residues. Per germline, CDR1 MNHNS and CDR2 SASEGT.

This clonotype was observed a few times. This chain connects TRBV15 to TRBJ2-7; D may be TRBD2 (6 bases). V dropped 1 base and J dropped 9 bases, with 10 bases sitting between them. Germline V gives CDR1 LNHNV, CDR2 YYDKDF (reference sequence). The CDR3 runs 12 residues. The CDR3 DNA sequence: TGTGCCACCAGCAGAGCCAAGGAGGGGCAGTACTTC. Amino acid sequence: CATSRAKEGQYF. Complete variable domain (other parts from reference TRBV15 and TRBJ2-7): DAMVIQNPRYQVTQFGKPVTLSCSQTLNHNVMYWYQQKSSQAPKLLFHYYDKDFNNEADTPDNFQSRRPNTSFCFLDIRSPGLGDTAMYLCATSRAKEGQYFGPGTRLTVT.

This clonotype has ten or more counts. The rearrangement links TRBV6-1 to TRBJ2-2, with 13 bases fitting TRBD2. CDR1 is MNHNS and CDR2 is SASEGT in the germline V gene. V was pared by 4 bases and J by 5 bases, with 4 bases of the junction left unmatched. The CDR3 loop spans 16 amino acids. The CDR3 reads CASSGTSGSSTGELFF. CDR3 nucleotide sequence: TGTGCCAGCAGTGGGACTAGCGGGAGTAGTACCGGGGAGCTGTTTTTT.

This clonotype appeared many times. The gene calls are TRBV6-5 and TRBJ2-7; TRBD1 aligns across 8 bases. Germline loops: CDR1 MNHEY, CDR2 SVGAGI. The CDR3 loop spans 14 amino acids. V was clipped by 2 bases and J by 2 bases; unmatched bases: 2. This CDR3 reads CASSYRQGPYEQYF. In DNA form, the CDR3 reads TGTGCCAGCAGTTACCGACAGGGGCCCTACGAGCAGTACTTC.

Many counts were recorded for this clonotype. This chain connects TRBV6-5 to TRBJ1-3, with TRBD1 as a possible D gene (5 bases). Trimming left V 6 bases short and J 3 bases short, with 15 bases between. Germline CDR1 and CDR2: MNHEY and SVGAGI. The CDR3 is 15 residues long. Here the CDR3 DNA reads TGTGCCAGCAGACCTACAGGTTTATATGGAAACACCATATATTTT. Amino acids: CASRPTGLYGNTIYF.

This clonotype has ten or more counts. The chain recombines TRBV24-1 with TRBJ2-2; TRBD2 matches at 12 bases. The CDR3 extends over 16 amino acids. The J segment lost 7 bases and the V segment lost 4 bases, leaving 6 bases of the junction unmatched. CDR1 is KGHDR and CDR2 is SFDVKD in the germline V gene. The DNA for the CDR3 is TGTGCCACCAGTGAAGCTAGCGGGAGGGTTGACGGGGAGCTGTTTTTT. Translating gives CATSEASGRVDGELFF.

The CDR3 DNA sequence: TGTGCCAGCAGTTTTTTGGATGTATTGGTAGACAGAGGGACTGAAGCTTTCTTT. Translating gives CASSFLDVLVDRGTEAFF. The chain has TRBV12-3 or TRBV12-4 and TRBJ1-1, with a possible D match to TRBD1 (5 bases). CDR3 size: 18 residues. With 3 bases removed from V and 5 bases from J, the gap between germline ends came to 25 bases.

This clonotype was recorded at least ten times. This chain links TRBV6-1 with TRBJ2-3; 7 nucleotides line up with TRBD2. V gave up 0 bases and J gave up 0 bases; unmatched junction bases: 6. This CDR3 contains 17 residues. Per germline, CDR1 MNHNS and CDR2 SASEGT. CDR3 region: CASSEARLAVSTDTQYF. For the CDR3, the DNA is TGTGCCAGCAGTGAAGCGCGGCTAGCGGTTAGCACAGATACGCAGTATTTT.

This clonotype was observed many times. The J gene is TRBJ1-2, the V gene TRBV10-3; D uncertain. CDR3 size: 13 residues. The germline gives CDR1 ENHRY, CDR2 SYGVKD. The ends were cut back, 6 bases at V and 12 bases at J, with 20 bases in the middle. DNA for the CDR3: TGTGCCATCAGCGAGGATCGGGGAGACGGTAACACCTTC. Translated, it gives CAISEDRGDGNTF.

In this sample, this clonotype turned up many times. This chain joins TRBV12-5 and TRBJ1-6; no definite D call. The CDR3 spans 16 residues. Germline V CDR1 and CDR2: LGHNT, FRNRAP. V was cut by 1 base and J by 10 bases, with 17 bases left in between. Here the CDR3 DNA reads TGTGCTAGTGGTTTGGCGGCGGACTTCTCGAAATCACCCCTCCACTTT. Encoded protein: CASGLAADFSKSPLHF.

This clonotype was seen repeatedly, ten times or more. This chain connects TRBV19 to TRBJ2-6; 9 nucleotides match TRBD1. The germline V gene encodes CDR1 LNHDA and CDR2 SQIVND (reference sequence). After removal of 5 bases from V and 4 bases from J, the junction contained 3 bases not matched to a gene. This CDR3 region has 15 residues. This chain's CDR3 is CASSWTGAGANVLTF. In DNA form, the CDR3 reads TGTGCCAGTAGTTGGACAGGGGCCGGGGCCAACGTCCTGACTTTC.

This chain joins TRBV6-2 or TRBV6-3 and TRBJ1-5; no reliable D call. Germline CDR1 reads MNHEY; CDR2 reads SVGEGT. The CDR3 loop spans 15 amino acids. V gave up 0 bases and J gave up 4 bases, with 10 bases separating them. CDR3 bases: TGTGCCAGCAGTTACTCGAGTCTGGGGAATCAGCCCCAGCATTTT. This codes for CASSYSSLGNQPQHF.